This T cell receptor (beta chain) was sequenced during a study of identical twins. Overall study findings and caveats: Insertions ran lower in abundant cord blood beta clonotypes, though not in memory repertoires.

This clonotype was found a few times. Its antigen is unidentified. Healthy Caucasians alone served as donors. From the 5' RACE reads, TCRdb called clonotypes with MiXCR, one entry per CDR3 protein. Among 500,000 to 650,000 distinct CDR3 sequences listed, around 7.5% were seen once. This same sample was also part of a study on yellow fever vaccine responses in identical twins.

This TCR was sampled from a woman in her late teens or twenties in good health. Material: PBMCs.

The CDR3 loop reads CASSLELAGSSYNEQFF. In DNA form, the CDR3 reads TGTGCCAGCAGCTTGGAACTAGCGGGGAGCTCCTACAATGAGCAGTTCTTC. This chain joins TRBV5-6 and TRBJ2-1; TRBD2 matches at 10 bases. Losses at the gene ends were 0 bases for V and 0 bases for J; bases not matched to a gene: 3. The CDR3 is 17 residues long. The germline CDR1 and CDR2 sequences are SGHDT and YYEEEE.